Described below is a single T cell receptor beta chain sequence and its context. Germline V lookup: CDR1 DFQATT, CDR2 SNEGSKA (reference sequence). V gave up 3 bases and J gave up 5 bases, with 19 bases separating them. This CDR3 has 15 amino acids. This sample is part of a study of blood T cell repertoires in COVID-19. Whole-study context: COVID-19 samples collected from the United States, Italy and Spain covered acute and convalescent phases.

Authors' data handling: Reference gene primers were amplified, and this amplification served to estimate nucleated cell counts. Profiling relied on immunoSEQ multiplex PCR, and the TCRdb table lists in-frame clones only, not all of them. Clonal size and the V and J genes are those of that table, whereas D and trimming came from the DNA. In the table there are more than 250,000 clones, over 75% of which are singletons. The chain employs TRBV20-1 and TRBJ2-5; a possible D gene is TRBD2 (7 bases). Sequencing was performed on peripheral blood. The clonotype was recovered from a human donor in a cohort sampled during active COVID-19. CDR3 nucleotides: TGCAGTGCTAGTTTCCGGCGGGGGCACGGGGAGACCCAGTACTTC. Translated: CSASFRRGHGETQYF.